Reported below is one T cell receptor beta chain. This sample is part of a study of blood T cell repertoires in COVID-19. Study information: In each case, the material was cDNA or gDNA derived from T cells, B-cell-depleted T cells, or PBMCs.

Germline CDR1 MDHEN, CDR2 SYDVKM. The V segment lost 5 bases and the J segment 3 bases; nucleotides outside the gene matches: 7. The CDR3 is made up of 17 amino acids. Profiled with immunoSEQ multiplex PCR; TCRdb holds only in-frame clones, not every one. The sample has about 520,000 clones; 70% to 90% are singletons. The clonotype was recovered from a human donor in a cohort sampled during active COVID-19. The sequenced material came from peripheral blood. The chain is built from TRBV28 and TRBJ2-7, with 16 nucleotides matching TRBD2. The CDR3 nucleotides read TGTGCCAGCAGTGGGACTAGCGGGAGGGGGAGAATCTACGAGCAGTACTTC. The encoded protein is CASSGTSGRGRIYEQYF.